The 23 T cell receptor beta chains presented below share a single source sample, sequenced in a study of T-cell reconstitution after alpha-beta-depleted transplantation in children. TCRbeta library preparation incorporated unique molecular identifiers. TCRdb passed the PCR reads through MiXCR, listing each CDR3 protein once. The sample carries about 510,000 distinct CDR3 sequences, over 9.5% recorded once. The sample in question was PBMCs, mostly from graft donor cells, obtained 180 days after TCRalphabeta/CD19-depleted stem cell transplant. Every receptor here comes from a female patient aged 2 to 10 who had a stem cell transplant for aplastic anemia, so the T cells may come from the graft donor.

The table lists this clonotype with many counts. The chain is built from TRBV6-2 or TRBV6-3 and TRBJ2-1; D is unclear. CDR1 MNHEY and CDR2 SVGEGT come from the germline V gene. This CDR3 has 11 residues. V lost 0 bases to trimming and J lost 9 bases, with 3 bases between them. This CDR3 is CASSYSREQFF. The CDR3, as DNA: TGTGCCAGCAGTTACTCACGTGAGCAGTTCTTC.

Here the CDR3 DNA reads TGTGCCAGCAGTTTATCGGGACTAGCTGGCGAGCAGTACTTC. It is translated as CASSLSGLAGEQYF. The chain is built from TRBV27 and TRBJ2-7; 9 nucleotides match TRBD2. CDR3 length equals 14 residues. Germline CDR1 reads MNHEY; CDR2 reads SMNVEV (reference sequence). The V segment lost 0 bases and the J segment 6 bases; nucleotides outside the gene matches: 3.

This clonotype was counted only a few times. The rearrangement joins TRBV12-3 or TRBV12-4 to TRBJ2-1, with 13 bases lining up with TRBD2. The CDR3 extends over 13 amino acids. Trimming at V came to 8 bases and at J to 5 bases, leaving 0 bases not matched to a gene. The CDR3 bases are TGTGCCAGCGGGACTAGCGGGAACAATGAGCAGTTCTTC. Protein product: CASGTSGNNEQFF.

The chain links TRBV7-9 to TRBJ2-2; D uncertain. Per germline, CDR1 SEHNR and CDR2 FQNEAQ (reference sequence). This CDR3 spans 13 amino acids. V lost 5 bases and J lost 7, with 11 bases in between. For the CDR3, the DNA is TGTGCCAGCAGCCAGCTGGCCCTCGGGGAGCTGTTTTTT. This translates into CASSQLALGELFF.

V and J are TRBV7-2 and TRBJ2-3; either TRBD1 or TRBD2 may fit D (5 bases each). Germline CDR1 is SGHTA and CDR2 is FQGNSA. V dropped 4 bases and J dropped 4 bases, with 18 bases sitting between them. The CDR3 contains 16 residues. The CDR3 DNA sequence: TGTGCCAGCAGCTCTAGGGGTCGGGGTTCGCCAGATACGCAGTATTTT. This codes for CASSSRGRGSPDTQYF. The full variable domain, with the rest looked up from reference TRBV7-2 and TRBJ2-3, is GAGVSQSPSNKVTEKGKDVELRCDPISGHTALYWYRQSLGQGLEFLIYFQGNSAPDKSGLPSDRFSAERTGGSVSTLTIQRTQQEDSAVYLCASSSRGRGSPDTQYFGPGTRLTVL.

V and J are TRBV27 and TRBJ2-7; the D is unclear. V was clipped by 6 bases and J by 0 bases, with 9 bases between them. CDR1 is MNHEY and CDR2 is SMNVEV in the germline V gene (reference sequence). This CDR3 region has 13 residues. The CDR3 DNA reads as TGTGCCAGCAGGGGATTGAACTCCTACGAGCAGTACGTC. Amino acid sequence: CASRGLNSYEQYV.

V gene TRBV20-1 combines with J gene TRBJ1-2; D gene ambiguous. Looked up from germline, CDR1 is DFQATT and CDR2 is SNEGSKA (reference sequence). Trimming took off 0 bases at V and 4 bases at J, with 15 bases between the two ends. The CDR3 contains 15 residues. The DNA for the CDR3 is TGCAGTGCTAGAGATGTTCCCGACACCCCCTATGGCTACACCTTC. This gives the protein CSARDVPDTPYGYTF.

The chain uses TRBV4-3 and TRBJ2-3; D gene uncertain. The CDR3 has 15 amino acids. Trimming removed 0 bases at V and 10 bases at J, with 17 bases between. Germline V gene sequence: CDR1 LGHNA, CDR2 YSLEER. CDR3: CASSQDPLSGLAQYF. CDR3 sequence (DNA): TGCGCCAGCAGCCAAGATCCGCTCAGTGGGCTGGCGCAGTATTTT.

A few counts support this clonotype. V is TRBV28 and J is TRBJ2-7; TRBD2 matches at 8 bases. There are 14 residues in the CDR3. Germline V gene data show CDR1 as MDHEN and CDR2 as SYDVKM. Germline trimming cut 6 bases from V and 0 bases from J; bases unmatched to any gene: 4. DNA of the CDR3: TGTGCCAGCAGACTAGCGGAAAGCTCCTACGAGCAGTACTTC. Translated, it gives CASRLAESSYEQYF.

The chain recombines TRBV25-1 with TRBJ2-2; TRBD2 might be the D (6 bases). The germline gives CDR1 MGHDK, CDR2 SYGVNS. Trimming removed 4 bases at V and 1 base at J, with 16 bases between. CDR3 length equals 17 residues. The CDR3 loop reads CASSGPVGGLNTGELFF. CDR3 bases: TGTGCCAGCAGTGGGCCGGTGGGGGGTTTGAACACCGGGGAGCTGTTTTTT.

The J gene is TRBJ2-4, the V gene TRBV7-2, with TRBD1 matching over 7 bases. Germline assignment: CDR1 SGHTA and CDR2 FQGNSA. This CDR3 has 17 amino acids. The junction had 8 bases not matched to a gene; V was cut back by 0 bases and J by 3 bases. For the CDR3, the DNA is TGTGCCAGCAGCTTAGCTTCACAGGGGCATGTCAAAAACATTCAGTACTTC. The encoded protein is CASSLASQGHVKNIQYF.

This clonotype has more than one count but fewer than ten. The rearrangement links TRBV6-2 or TRBV6-3 to TRBJ2-7, with TRBD2 identical over 11 bases. CDR1 and CDR2 from the germline V gene are MNHEY and SVGEGT. This CDR3 comprises 18 residues. The J segment lost 2 bases and the V segment lost 2 bases, leaving 11 bases of the junction unmatched. This CDR3 is CASSYVASGRHLTYEQYF. The CDR3, as DNA: TGTGCCAGCAGTTACGTGGCTAGCGGGAGGCACCTCACCTACGAGCAGTACTTC.

This clonotype was observed a handful of times. The chain carries TRBV29-1 and TRBJ2-2, with D maybe TRBD1 (7 bases). Trimming removed 3 bases from V and 0 bases from J, with 11 bases in between. This CDR3 spans 15 amino acids. Germline V gives CDR1 SQVTM, CDR2 ANQGSEA. The CDR3 region is CSVEAGGTNTGELFF. CDR3 nucleotide sequence: TGCAGCGTTGAGGCAGGGGGGACGAACACCGGGGAGCTGTTTTTT.

This clonotype was picked up a small number of times. The V call is TRBV18, the J call TRBJ1-1, with TRBD1 as a possible D gene (6 bases). CDR1 KGHSH and CDR2 LQKENI come from the germline V gene. The V end lost 3 bases, the J end lost 8 bases, and 19 bases lay between the germline ends. The CDR3 covers 15 residues. The CDR3 sequence: CASSPYGEQGPEAFF. In DNA form, the CDR3 reads TGTGCCAGCTCACCCTACGGAGAACAGGGTCCCGAAGCTTTCTTT. The complete variable domain, with remaining parts taken from reference TRBV18 and TRBJ1-1, reads NAGVMQNPRHLVRRRGQEARLRCSPMKGHSHVYWYRQLPEEGLKFMVYLQKENIIDESGMPKERFSAEFPKEGPSILRIQQVVRGDSAAYFCASSPYGEQGPEAFFGQGTRLTVV.

The V and J genes are TRBV18 and TRBJ2-7; D remains unclear. The germline V gene encodes CDR1 KGHSH and CDR2 LQKENI. The CDR3 contains 13 residues. V lost 4 bases and J 3 bases, leaving 10 bases between the germline ends. The CDR3 spells CASSLSPDYEQYV. The CDR3 coding sequence is TGTGCCAGCTCACTTTCGCCCGACTACGAGCAGTACGTC.

This clonotype was counted only a few times. The chain links TRBV7-9 to TRBJ2-7; maybe TRBD1 (5 bases). V shed 5 bases and J shed 0 bases, with 8 bases lying between them. The CDR3 sequence is 13 residues long. In germline, CDR1 is SEHNR, CDR2 FQNEAQ (reference sequence). CDR3 DNA sequence: TGTGCCAGCAGCCGACAGAGCTCCTACGAGCAGTACTTC. It encodes CASSRQSSYEQYF.

The chain has TRBV7-2 and TRBJ2-1; D call uncertain. The CDR3 spans 17 residues. V was trimmed by 5 bases and J by 0 bases, leaving 17 bases between them. CDR1 and CDR2 from the germline V gene are SGHTA and FQGNSA. The CDR3 is CASSPEGRASSYNEQFF. CDR3 nucleotide sequence: TGTGCCAGCAGCCCCGAAGGGCGCGCTAGCTCCTACAATGAGCAGTTCTTC.

This rearrangement joins TRBV12-3 or TRBV12-4 to TRBJ1-1; D unclear. Trimming removed 6 bases from V and 3 bases from J, with 11 bases in between. The CDR3 runs to 13 residues. The CDR3 DNA follows: TGTGCCAGCAGCCCGATGAGGGACACTGAAGCTTTCTTT. This sequence encodes CASSPMRDTEAFF.

This sequence joins TRBV20-1 and TRBJ2-3; maybe TRBD2 (6 bases). Germline values: CDR1 DFQATT, CDR2 SNEGSKA (reference sequence). The CDR3 is 17 residues long. V was pared by 0 bases and J by 0 bases, with 16 bases between. CDR3 bases: TGCAGTGCTAGAGATTACGGCGGGATTTTAAGCACAGATACGCAGTATTTT. Its protein is CSARDYGGILSTDTQYF.

In this sample, this clonotype turned up a few times. The chain combines TRBV11-2 with TRBJ2-3, with TRBD2 matching over 9 bases. The CDR3 has 18 residues. Germline V gene lookup returns CDR1 SGHAT and CDR2 FQNNGV. Trimming at V came to 4 bases and at J to 5 bases, leaving 16 bases not matched to a gene. CDR3 in amino acids: CASSSYAGGLAVIDTQYF. CDR3 DNA sequence: TGTGCCAGCAGCTCGTATGCGGGGGGACTAGCTGTGATAGATACGCAGTATTTT.

This clonotype was recorded many times. This chain connects TRBV27 to TRBJ2-5; 7 nucleotides align to TRBD1. CDR1 and CDR2 from the germline V gene are MNHEY and SMNVEV (reference sequence). The CDR3 is made up of 13 amino acids. V lost 6 bases and J lost 2; bases outside the gene matches: 3. In DNA, the CDR3 is TGTGCCAGCAGCGGCAGGGGGCAAGAGACCCAGTACTTC. It is translated as CASSGRGQETQYF.

This clonotype has only a few counts. The chain employs TRBV6-1 and TRBJ1-2; the D gene is possibly TRBD1 (5 bases). V was shortened by 6 bases and J by 2 bases, with 13 bases between the two germline ends. Germline V gives CDR1 MNHNS, CDR2 SASEGT. The CDR3 runs 14 residues. In nucleotides, the CDR3 is TGTGCCAGCAGGGACCCGGGACGGAACTATGGCTACACCTTC. It translates to CASRDPGRNYGYTF.

This chain connects TRBV18 to TRBJ2-7; D gene unclear. CDR1 and CDR2 from the germline V gene are KGHSH and LQKENI. The CDR3 extends over 13 amino acids. Trimming removed 2 bases from V and 3 bases from J, with 8 bases in between. The CDR3 bases are TGTGCCAGCTCACCAGACGCCGTCTACGAGCAGTACTTC. Translated, it gives CASSPDAVYEQYF.